These T cell receptor beta chains were read from a single sample in a study of blood T cells in healthy people across ages. TCRdb itself ran the 5' RACE reads through MiXCR, one entry per CDR3 protein. The data contain around 900,000 distinct CDR3 sequences, roughly 47% of them singletons. The sequenced sample consisted of blood. The receptors derive from a woman aged 55-70 years in good health. CDR3s include the opening cysteine and the closing phenylalanine or tryptophan. A D gene is named only where the DNA matches it firmly. A clone size is listed for some rows: how often the clone was seen (once, few, many), or a class if it is expanded.

V: TRBV29-1; size: many; D: -; J: TRBJ2-1; DNA: TGCAGCGTTACCGGAGGGGGGACTACTTCTGAGCAGTTCTTC; CDR3: CSVTGGGTTSEQFF
V: TRBV20-1; size: -; D: TRBD2; J: TRBJ2-3; DNA: TGCAGTGCTAGCCGCCGTGGGGCGGGAGGGTCAGATACGCAGTATTTT; CDR3: CSASRRGAGGSDTQYF
V: TRBV7-2; size: -; D: TRBD2; J: TRBJ2-7; DNA: TGTGCCAGCAGCTTCACTAGCGGGAGGGAGAACGAGCAGTACTTC; CDR3: CASSFTSGRENEQYF
V: TRBV6-2/TRBV6-3; size: -; D: -; J: TRBJ2-6; DNA: TGTGCCAGCATTCGGGACTCTGGGGCCAACGTCCTGACTTTC; CDR3: CASIRDSGANVLTF
V: TRBV7-9; size: few; D: TRBD2; J: TRBJ2-7; DNA: TGTGCCAGTACCAATAGCGGGATTCCCTACGAGCAGTACTTC; CDR3: CASTNSGIPYEQYF
V: TRBV20-1; size: -; D: TRBD2; J: TRBJ2-3; DNA: TGCAGCTCACTGACTACAGGACTAGCGGGAGGAGATACGCAGTATTTT; CDR3: CSSLTTGLAGGDTQYF
V: TRBV3-1; size: -; D: -; J: TRBJ1-1; DNA: TGTGCCAGCAGCCAAGATTCGGTCCAAGCTTTCTTT; CDR3: CASSQDSVQAFF
V: TRBV4-1; size: few; D: TRBD2; J: TRBJ2-7; DNA: TGCGCCAGCAGCCAGGCTAGCGGGAGGGACGGTACCTACGAGCAGTACTTC; CDR3: CASSQASGRDGTYEQYF
V: TRBV27; size: -; D: TRBD2; J: TRBJ2-1; DNA: TGTGCCAGCAACCCATTGGGACTAGCGGACTACAATGAGCAGTTCTTC; CDR3: CASNPLGLADYNEQFF
V: TRBV4-3; size: -; D: -; J: TRBJ2-2; DNA: TGCGCCAGCAGCGAATCAGGGAATTGGAACACCGGGGAGCTGTTTTTT; CDR3: CASSESGNWNTGELFF
V: TRBV29-1; size: -; D: TRBD1; J: TRBJ2-7; DNA: TGCAGCGTAACTGGGGGACAGGGGGACTACCACAATGAGCAGTACTTC; CDR3: CSVTGGQGDYHNEQYF
V: TRBV6-5; size: -; D: TRBD2; J: TRBJ2-7; DNA: TGTGCCAGCAGTTACGCGGTGGCGGGAGACGAGCAGTACTTC; CDR3: CASSYAVAGDEQYF
V: TRBV2; size: -; D: -; J: TRBJ2-5; DNA: TGTGCCAGCAGCCCAGACCCGTGGGAGACCCAGTACTTC; CDR3: CASSPDPWETQYF
V: TRBV18; size: few; D: TRBD2; J: TRBJ2-1; DNA: TGTGCCAGCACCCTACGGGTAGCGGGAGTCGATGAGCAGTTCTTC; CDR3: CASTLRVAGVDEQFF